This T cell receptor (beta chain) was observed in a study of cytotoxic CD8 clonotypes in ibrutinib-treated CLL (TCRdb year 2021). The study in broad terms: The cohort included about 15 treatment-naive and fewer than 12 relapsed/refractory patients; under 18 were IGHV unmutated. Samples averaged 255,043 productive templates and 90,000 to 95,000 productive rearrangements. Samples at response were collected after a median of about 11 months of treatment, with a range of about 6 to 40 months. Responses were partial in approximately 24 patients and complete in 2; after median approximately 67 months follow-up, about 15 stayed in remission and about twelve progressed. Of the approximately 86 participants in the trial, approximately 25 had longitudinal samples available. Cryopreserved peripheral blood mononuclear cells were obtained before treatment, at response, and at either sustained remission or disease progression.

On a MiSeq, deep resolution sequencing aimed for a depth between 1 in 1 million and 1 in 200,000 T cells, with each clonotype covered around 9.2x on average. The immunoSEQ hsTCRB Kit was used to generate TCR beta libraries. As for how the authors treated the data: ImmunoSEQ Data Assistant and ImmunoSEQ Analyzer were used for data analysis, and V, D and J genes were assigned according to IMGT definitions. Clonality, which ranges from 0 to 1, was calculated as one minus the normalized Shannon entropy of productive rearrangement frequencies. Only overrepresented clonotypes making up at least 0.05% of the repertoire of each patient were included in the public clonotype analysis. Roughly 13 age-matched healthy donor repertoires from immuneACCESS served as clonality controls. The table was pulled from immuneACCESS by TCRdb, which kept in-frame rearrangements only. Such tables lose some clones; where checked, under half of the loss comes from unresolved V genes, and the rest has no known cause. The V and J calls and clone size are taken from that table; D and trimming were inferred from the DNA. This sample has some 310,000 clones in its table, and almost 80% of those were observed once. 6.7% of the sample lies in the top ten.

For TCR beta library preparation, about 2 micrograms of genomic DNA was extracted from cryopreserved PBMCs. High-throughput TCR beta sequencing was performed on longitudinal blood samples from CLL patients receiving ibrutinib monotherapy. The patients took part in an open-label, single-center phase 2 trial of ibrutinib monotherapy. As concerns this clone: Its antigen is not yet known. Base qualities are not provided; no much larger clone lies one nucleotide away.

Study-level results and caveats: An increase in clonality was observed at ibrutinib response, with clonality remaining stable during sustained remission and falling back toward baseline at progression. Public clonotypes were rare and either shrank or stayed stable during treatment, and the rise in clonality at ibrutinib response reflected expansion of private clonotypes. Sampling times were not matched between patients in sustained remission and patients whose disease was progressing, and lymph node repertoires were not examined. Baseline clonality exceeded that of age-matched healthy donors and correlated strongly with circulating CD8+ T-cell counts.

V gives up 2 bases and J gives up 8 bases, and the segment between their germline ends measures 9 bases. The germline V gene gives CDR1 as MRHNA and CDR2 as SNTAGT. The CDR3 goes from the cysteine to the phenylalanine over 12 residues. Kept here is only the CDR3 DNA, which spans 36 bases and is read in frame from base 1. The sequenced sample was PBMCs, obtained before ibrutinib treatment. This TCR was recovered from a human donor with chronic lymphocytic leukemia. In this chain, TRBV6-4 is recombined with TRBJ1-2, and possibly TRBD1, on 6 matching bases. The DNA sequence is given as TGTGCCAGCAGTGACGGGGGGCGCGGCTACACCTTC. This sequence encodes CASSDGGRGYTF.